These 2 T cell receptor beta chains share one sample of origin, sequenced in a study of cytomegalovirus exposure and HLA in healthy donors. Primers: 60 Vbeta forward and 13 Jbeta reverse. The table came from immunoSEQ multiplex PCR; TCRdb's copy has only in-frame clones and leaves some out. Of over 80,000 clones detected, over 70% appear once; the ten largest clones hold about 3%. The sample taken for sequencing was PBMCs. The receptors originated from a middle-aged man in good health and CMV-seronegative.

The chain joins TRBV18 to TRBJ1-3; D not resolved. CDR3 length: 15 amino acids. Germline values: CDR1 KGHSH, CDR2 LQKENI. The ends were cut back, 1 base at V and 3 bases at J, with 10 bases in the middle. The CDR3 DNA sequence: TGTGCCAGCTCACCACAGGGAGGCCTTGGAAACACCATATATTTT. Translated, it gives CASSPQGGLGNTIYF.

This chain connects TRBV4-3 to TRBJ2-5, with 10 bases aligning to TRBD1. The J call may not be correct, given that the DNA end is closer to TRBJ2-7. The CDR3 spans 15 residues. Germline V gene data show CDR1 as LGHNA and CDR2 as YSLEER. The CDR3 protein is CASSKGQGDPYEQYF. CDR3 in DNA: TGCGCCAGCAGCAAAGGACAGGGGGACCCCTACGAGCAGTACTTC.